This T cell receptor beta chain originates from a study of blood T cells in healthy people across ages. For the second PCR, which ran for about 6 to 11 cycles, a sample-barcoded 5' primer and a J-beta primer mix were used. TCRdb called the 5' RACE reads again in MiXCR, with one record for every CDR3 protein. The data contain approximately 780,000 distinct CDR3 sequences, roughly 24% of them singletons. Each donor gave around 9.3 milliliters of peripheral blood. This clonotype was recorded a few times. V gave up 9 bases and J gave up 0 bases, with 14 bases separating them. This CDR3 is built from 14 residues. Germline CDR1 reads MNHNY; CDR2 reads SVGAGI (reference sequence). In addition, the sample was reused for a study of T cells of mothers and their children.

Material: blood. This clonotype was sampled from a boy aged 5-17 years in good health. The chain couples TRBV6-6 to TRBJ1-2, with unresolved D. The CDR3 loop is CASRTANSNYGYTF. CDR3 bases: TGTGCCAGTCGAACGGCCAACTCTAACTATGGCTACACCTTC.